The entry below gives a single T cell receptor beta chain sequence along with its context. Its binding antigen is unknown. No clone much larger than this one lies a single base away; base qualities are absent. High-throughput TCR beta sequencing profiled peripheral blood CD8+ and CD4+ T cells from healthy donors, Susac syndrome patients and multiple sclerosis patients. Susac syndrome patients met recently defined diagnostic criteria for definite or probable disease. Bulk CD8+ and CD4+ T cells were purified by magnetic negative isolation, while CD8+ TEMRA cells were enriched using FACS. Blood was drawn into EDTA tubes, processed within 24 hours, and PBMCs were isolated by density gradient centrifugation. PBMCs destined for TCR sequencing were cryopreserved in liquid nitrogen and later thawed in a 37 °C water bath. The sorted or isolated CD4+, CD8+ and CD8+ TEMRA cells reached a purity of at least 90%.

CDR1 is given as SGHRS and CDR2 as YFSETQ, both from the germline V gene. The CDR3 holds 16 amino acids from the cysteine to the phenylalanine. Only CDR3 DNA remains: 48 bases, in frame from the first base. Germline trimming: 3 bases from V, 0 bases from J; junction bases outside gene matches: 7. The source of the sample is a study of CD8 T cells in Susac syndrome (dated by TCRdb to about 2019). Regarding the complete study: Among the sequenced Susac syndrome patients, over five had clinically active disease and roughly eight were in clinical remission. At the time of blood withdrawal, Susac syndrome patients were either therapy-naive, taking corticosteroids (with some also receiving IVIg), or on IVIg alone. Whether CD8+ T cell activation and differentiation in Susac syndrome was antigen driven was tested using repertoire sequencing. CD8+ T cell repertoire clonality was compared between 11 to 12 healthy donors, around 14 Susac syndrome patients and roughly 15 multiple sclerosis patients. Paper-wide results and their limitations: The number of individuals in the TCR sequencing and HLA analysis was acknowledged as relatively small. CD8+ repertoires in Susac syndrome showed clonal expansion, which was highest in CD8+ TEMRA cells and was greater in clinically active patients than in remitting patients. Looking at Susac-specific public clones, the researchers identified over 15 in the total CD8+ repertoire and roughly 5 in the CD8+ TEMRA repertoire.

RNA was extracted using the RNeasy kit, and about 0.5 to 1 ug of the RNA was reverse transcribed with random hexamers. The immunoSEQ multiplex PCR assay, which covers 54 Vbeta and 13 Jbeta segments, was used to amplify TCR beta CDR3 regions. PCR amplification bias was corrected using a synthetic template baseline for primer optimization and computational correction. The authors' pipeline ran thus. Only productive sequences were kept, with reads annotated to V, D and J genes according to IMGT and analyzed in immunoSEQ Analyzer. Clonality was computed as one minus Shannon entropy normalized by log2 of the number of productive unique sequences. For each patient and control, public and private clones were evaluated among the 100 most prevalent clones. Susac-specific clones were defined as absent from healthy and MS cohorts, over a thousand published viral clones and other ImmuneACCESS disease sequences. Through fastp at Q25 and MiXCR, TCRdb rebuilt clones from the public reads, retaining in-frame beta chains. Entries that share a CDR3 protein sequence are merged under the most common genes and DNA. It is TCRdb's table, rather than the study itself, that gives the V and J calls and clone size. This sample holds about 83,000 distinct CDR3 sequences; about 96% were observed only once. The top ten clones comprise approximately 0.42% of the sample.

The source of this sequence is a human donor with Susac syndrome. Rearrangement joined TRBV5-1 to TRBJ2-5; 8 nucleotides in the junction match TRBD2. Sequencing input: CD8+ T cells from PBMCs. For the CDR3, the sequence is CASSSAGAEYQETQYF. The nucleotides read TGCGCCAGCAGCTCAGCGGGGGCCGAGTACCAAGAGACCCAGTACTTC.